Shown below are 22 T cell receptor beta chains from a single sample sequenced in a study of cytotoxic CD8 clonotypes in ibrutinib-treated CLL (dated by TCRdb to the early 2020s). The time point label here, explained by the study, means: about a year on ibrutinib. To prepare the library, the immunoSEQ multiplex PCR assay was applied. The clones in this table, taken by TCRdb from immuneACCESS, are in-frame only. Not every clone is retained; where verified, under half of the shortfall comes from an unresolved V gene, and the cause of the rest is unknown. For this sample the table gives some 81,000 clones, of which about 76% were detected only once. Of the sample, roughly 4.8% falls within the top ten clones. This sample comprised PBMCs, obtained after 12 months of ibrutinib treatment. These receptors came from a human donor with chronic lymphocytic leukemia.

The V gene is TRBV18, the J gene TRBJ1-2; D may be TRBD1 (5 bases). The CDR3 runs to 16 residues. The germline V gene encodes CDR1 KGHSH and CDR2 LQKENI. The V and J ends lost 2 bases and 8 bases respectively, with 21 bases between them. The CDR3 here is CASSPRAVGQGDGYTF. The DNA of the CDR3 is TGTGCCAGCTCACCAAGGGCGGTAGGGCAGGGTGACGGCTACACCTTC.

The rearrangement joins TRBV13 to TRBJ2-7, with TRBD1 matching 9 bases. Germline-derived CDR1 and CDR2 are PRHDT and FYEKMQ (reference sequence). The CDR3 consists of 13 residues. J lost 4 bases, V lost 3 bases, and 1 base had no gene match. The CDR3 DNA follows: TGTGCCAGCAGCTTGGACAGGGGATACGAGCAGTACTTC. Translating it yields CASSLDRGYEQYF.

The CDR3 reads CASSLGGGVTQETQYF. The CDR3 DNA is TGCGCCAGCAGCTTGGGTGGAGGGGTCACGCAAGAGACCCAGTACTTC. The chain carries TRBV5-1 and TRBJ2-5; possibly TRBD2 for D (6 bases). Trimming left V 0 bases short and J 2 bases short, with 14 bases between. This CDR3 comprises 16 residues. Germline V gene sequence: CDR1 SGHRS, CDR2 YFSETQ.

The rearrangement uses TRBV28 and TRBJ2-7, with D perhaps TRBD2 (5 bases). V shed 4 bases and J shed 5 bases, with 9 bases lying between them. This CDR3 spans 12 amino acids. Germline assignment: CDR1 MDHEN and CDR2 SYDVKM. The CDR3 spells CASSSRGDEQYF. Written as DNA, the CDR3 is TGTGCCAGCAGTTCCCGGGGTGACGAGCAGTACTTC.

The chain joins TRBV6-6 to TRBJ1-6, with D hard to call. Germline V gene data show CDR1 as MNHNY and CDR2 as SVGAGI (reference sequence). This CDR3 is 15 amino acids long. With 2 bases removed from V and 7 bases from J, the gap between germline ends came to 12 bases. CDR3 residues: CASSYPVVANSPLHF. The CDR3 bases are TGTGCCAGCAGTTACCCGGTAGTCGCAAATTCACCCCTCCACTTT.

Here the CDR3 reads CASSVTPGGTEAFF. CDR3 sequence (DNA): TGTGCCAGCAGCGTCACCCCCGGCGGAACTGAAGCTTTCTTT. The V and J genes are TRBV9 and TRBJ1-1; no reliable D call. This CDR3 has 14 residues. The germline V gene encodes CDR1 SGDLS and CDR2 YYNGEE. The V gene lost 2 bases and the J gene lost 5 bases, with 13 bases spanning the gap.

This chain connects TRBV4-3 to TRBJ1-4; possible D gene TRBD1, 5 bases. V gave up 4 bases and J gave up 5 bases, with 14 bases separating them. CDR1 and CDR2 from the germline V gene are LGHNA and YSLEER. The CDR3 runs to 15 residues. This CDR3 reads CASSPSGGANEKLFF. The CDR3 nucleotides read TGCGCCAGCAGCCCCTCGGGAGGGGCAAATGAAAAACTGTTTTTT.

A few counts support this clone. The chain uses TRBV7-2 and TRBJ2-5; 8 bases agree with TRBD2. The CDR3 consists of 13 residues. The germline V gene encodes CDR1 SGHTA and CDR2 FQGNSA. Trimming took 6 bases from V and 5 from J; bases not matched to a gene: 5. CDR3 loop: CASRRGDAETQYF. CDR3 nucleotides: TGTGCCAGCAGGCGGGGGGACGCGGAGACCCAGTACTTC.

This clone was counted a single time. This chain uses TRBV7-2 with TRBJ2-1; 9 nucleotides match TRBD1. V lost 5 bases, J lost 7 bases, and 9 bases stayed unmatched. Germline V gives CDR1 SGHTA, CDR2 FQGNSA. This CDR3 has 15 amino acids. CDR3 amino acids: CASSPWTGVGNEQFF. CDR3 in DNA: TGTGCCAGCAGCCCCTGGACAGGGGTGGGGAATGAGCAGTTCTTC.

This rearrangement joins TRBV4-2 to TRBJ2-2; D not certain. V dropped 6 bases and J dropped 2 bases, with 10 bases sitting between them. The CDR3 runs to 14 residues. The V gene's germline CDR1 is LGHNA and CDR2 YNFKEQ. As DNA, the CDR3 is TGTGCCAGCAGGACGGACCGCAACACCGGGGAGCTGTTTTTT. Translation gives CASRTDRNTGELFF.

The CDR3 sequence is CSVAGTYEQYF. CDR3 nucleotides: TGCAGTGTGGCGGGGACCTACGAGCAGTACTTC. This sequence joins TRBV20-1 and TRBJ2-7, with TRBD2 as a possible D gene (6 bases). This CDR3 has 11 residues. CDR1 is DFQATT and CDR2 is SNEGSKA in the germline V gene (reference sequence). V was clipped by 7 bases and J by 2 bases, with 9 bases between them.

The V and J genes are TRBV5-1 and TRBJ1-1, with 7 bases aligning to TRBD1. Germline V gene lookup returns CDR1 SGHRS and CDR2 YFSETQ. V was pared by 2 bases and J by 8 bases, with 6 bases of the junction left unmatched. This CDR3 region has 13 residues. The CDR3 sequence: CASSFGADREAFF. The CDR3 DNA is TGCGCCAGCAGCTTCGGGGCGGACAGGGAAGCTTTCTTT.

V is TRBV5-5 and J is TRBJ1-5, with D unresolved. The CDR3 totals 16 residues. Germline loops: CDR1 SGHKS, CDR2 YYEKEE (reference sequence). The germline V and J ends were trimmed by 1 base and 2 bases, with 13 bases remaining between them. CDR3 DNA: TGTGCCAGCAGCTTGATGTGGGGTTGGGGCAATCAGCCCCAGCATTTT. It translates to CASSLMWGWGNQPQHF.

The chain couples TRBV10-2 to TRBJ2-5; 7 nucleotides line up with TRBD2. Germline lookup yields CDR1 WSHSY and CDR2 SAAADI. The CDR3 totals 13 residues. V lost 6 bases, J lost 4 bases, and 5 bases stayed unmatched. As DNA, the CDR3 is TGCGCCAGCAGCCCCTGGGGGGGAGAGACCCAGTACTTC. Its protein is CASSPWGGETQYF.

The chain recombines TRBV19 with TRBJ2-1, with D perhaps matching TRBD1 (8 bases). CDR1 and CDR2 (germline): LNHDA, SQIVND (reference sequence). Trimming stripped 8 bases from V and 6 bases from J, with 20 bases between. This CDR3 region has 15 residues. CDR3 sequence: CASSQGASGSNEQFF. The CDR3 DNA is TGTGCCAGTTCCCAGGGGGCTAGCGGATCCAATGAGCAGTTCTTC.

This clone showed up just a few times. The CDR3 coding sequence is TGTGCCAGCTCACCAAATCCGGGGGCGAACACTGAAGCTTTCTTT. Translation gives CASSPNPGANTEAFF. V gene TRBV18 combines with J gene TRBJ1-1; possibly TRBD1 for D (6 bases). The germline V gene has CDR1 KGHSH and CDR2 LQKENI. There are 15 residues in the CDR3. The V gene lost 2 bases and the J gene lost 1 base, with 11 bases spanning the gap.

This clone was counted between two and nine times. In nucleotides, the CDR3 is TGTGCCTGGAGTCCCGCGACAGGTATCCGCTCCTACAATGAGCAGTTCTTC. Amino acid sequence: CAWSPATGIRSYNEQFF. The rearrangement links TRBV30 to TRBJ2-1; D might be TRBD1 (6 bases). Germline V gene lookup returns CDR1 GTSNPN and CDR2 SVGIG (reference sequence). Trimming removed 2 bases at V and 0 bases at J, with 17 bases between. The CDR3 sequence is 17 residues long.

V usage is TRBV27 and J usage is TRBJ1-5, with D possibly matching TRBD1 (6 bases). This CDR3 contains 14 residues. V was pared by 8 bases and J by 4 bases, with 15 bases between. Germline CDR1 reads MNHEY; CDR2 reads SMNVEV (reference sequence). DNA for the CDR3: TGTGCCAGCGCCCGAGGACAGTGGAATCAGCCCCAGCATTTT. It specifies CASARGQWNQPQHF.

The chain employs TRBV5-1 and TRBJ2-5, with D uncertain. The V gene's germline CDR1 is SGHRS and CDR2 YFSETQ. Trimming stripped 0 bases from V and 2 bases from J, with 8 bases between. This CDR3 is 14 amino acids long. Here the CDR3 reads CASSLARHQETQYF. The CDR3 region has the DNA TGCGCCAGCAGCTTGGCGCGGCATCAAGAGACCCAGTACTTC.

The rearrangement joins TRBV6-5 to TRBJ2-7, with D tentatively TRBD1 or TRBD2 (5 bases each). Germline lookup yields CDR1 MNHEY and CDR2 SVGAGI. The CDR3 is made up of 14 amino acids. Trimming stripped 2 bases from V and 0 bases from J, with 8 bases between. This chain's CDR3 is CASSYGTLSYEQYF. DNA for the CDR3: TGTGCCAGCAGTTACGGGACCCTCTCCTACGAGCAGTACTTC.

The chain employs TRBV7-2 and TRBJ1-3; tentative D call: TRBD1 (6 bases). The CDR3 contains 14 residues. Germline V gene lookup returns CDR1 SGHTA and CDR2 FQGNSA. The V and J ends lost 4 bases and 1 base respectively, with 8 bases between them. The CDR3 loop is CASSSDRSGNTIYF. As DNA, the CDR3 is TGTGCCAGCAGCTCGGACAGATCTGGAAACACCATATATTTT. The full variable domain, in which reference TRBV7-2 and TRBJ1-3 provide the parts outside the CDR3, is GAGVSQSPSNKVTEKGKDVELRCDPISGHTALYWYRQSLGQGLEFLIYFQGNSAPDKSGLPSDRFSAERTGGSVSTLTIQRTQQEDSAVYLCASSSDRSGNTIYFGEGSWLTVV.

The gene calls are TRBV10-3 and TRBJ2-1, with 7 bases fitting TRBD2. The V gene's germline CDR1 is ENHRY and CDR2 SYGVKD. The ends lost 6 bases at V and 9 bases at J; junction bases unmatched: 11. This CDR3 has 14 amino acids. The CDR3 loop is CAIRGTIGNAEQFF. The CDR3 DNA reads as TGTGCCATCAGGGGGACTATAGGGAATGCTGAGCAGTTCTTC.